Here is one T cell receptor beta chain with its context. Each donor was nominally healthy when sampled (though unrecorded immune exposures were likely). In the PCR, 60 Vbeta and 13 Jbeta primers were used. Profiled with immunoSEQ multiplex PCR; TCRdb holds only in-frame clones, not every one. The profile shows about 150,000 clones, 70% to 90% of them singletons. The sample is drawn from a study of cytomegalovirus exposure and HLA in healthy donors. The specimen was PBMCs. This sequence was found in a woman between 35 and 50 years old in good health and CMV-seronegative.

The CDR3: CASSVASVGGFTDTQYF. The CDR3 nucleotides are TGTGCCAGCAGCGTAGCCTCGGTGGGGGGATTCACAGATACGCAGTATTTT. The chain links TRBV9 to TRBJ2-3; D might be TRBD2 (6 bases). The ends were cut back, 0 bases at V and 2 bases at J, with 16 bases in the middle. The CDR3 has 17 amino acids. CDR1 and CDR2 from the germline V gene are SGDLS and YYNGEE.